The rows below give T cell receptor beta chains drawn from one sample of a study of cytomegalovirus exposure and HLA in healthy donors. Generated by immunoSEQ multiplex PCR, the TCRdb table keeps only in-frame clones and is missing some. The table has more than 150,000 clones, approximately 80% seen once. The sample comprised PBMCs. The receptor set was obtained from a man younger than 35 in good health and CMV-seropositive. Both conserved end residues are part of each CDR3. The order of the fields is D gene, clone size, J gene, V gene, CDR3 protein, CDR3 DNA. D genes are given only for firm matches. Clone size is not always given. Where it is, it says once, few, many or a class for expanded clones.

TRBD2,.,TRBJ2-5,TRBV4-3,CASSQQPYRPGLAGGGEETQYF,TGCGCCAGCAGCCAGCAACCCTACCGTCCGGGACTAGCGGGAGGAGGGGAAGAGACCCAGTACTTC
TRBD2,.,TRBJ2-7,TRBV6-1,CASGLAFSYEQYF,TGTGCCAGCGGACTAGCCTTCTCCTACGAGCAGTACTTC
.,.,TRBJ2-7,TRBV5-1,CASSLGAYSYEQYF,TGCGCCAGCAGCTTGGGGGCCTACAGCTACGAGCAGTACTTC
.,.,TRBJ1-1,TRBV6-5,CATSGDGDEAFF,TGTGCCACTTCAGGGGACGGAGATGAAGCTTTCTTT
.,.,TRBJ2-7,TRBV11-2,CASSLDAVNSHF,TGTGCCAGCAGCTTAGATGCGGTTAACTCGCACTTC
TRBD2,.,TRBJ2-7,TRBV6-5,CASSPGLAGLYEQYF,TGTGCCAGCAGCCCTGGACTAGCGGGGCTCTACGAGCAGTACTTC
TRBD2,.,TRBJ2-1,TRBV7-3,CASSLTAGGSNEQFF,TGTGCCAGCAGCTTAACGGCCGGCGGGAGCAATGAGCAGTTCTTC
.,.,TRBJ2-7,TRBV11-1,CASSERRWGRAEQYF,TGTGCCAGCAGCGAACGGAGGTGGGGGCGGGCCGAGCAGTACTTC
.,.,TRBJ1-1,TRBV6-6,CALTLRGGDTEAFF,TGTGCCCTCACCTTGCGGGGAGGGGACACTGAAGCTTTCTTT
.,.,TRBJ2-7,TRBV5-4,CASSTHGGRDYEQYF,TGTGCCAGCAGCACTCACGGTGGCAGGGACTACGAGCAGTACTTC
TRBD1,.,TRBJ1-2,TRBV28,CASSLPLDRAGGYTF,TGTGCCAGCAGTTTACCCCTTGACAGGGCGGGAGGCTACACCTTC
TRBD1,.,TRBJ2-7,TRBV27,CASSPTGHRSSSYEQYF,TGTGCCAGCAGCCCGACAGGGCACAGGTCCAGCTCCTACGAGCAGTACTTC
TRBD2,.,TRBJ2-1,TRBV29-1,CSVEDGLGLAGVLRKNEQFF,TGCAGCGTTGAAGATGGACTGGGACTAGCGGGAGTTCTCCGGAAAAATGAGCAGTTCTTC
.,.,TRBJ2-3,TRBV27,CASSFRTEDTDTQYF,TGTGCCAGCAGTTTTCGTACAGAAGACACAGATACGCAGTATTTT
.,.,TRBJ2-7,TRBV7-9,CASSPAGTDTYEQYF,TGTGCCAGCAGCCCGGCGGGGACAGACACCTACGAGCAGTACTTC
.,.,TRBJ2-2,TRBV14,CASSHRRTTAGELFF,TGTGCCAGCAGCCACAGGCGAACAACCGCCGGGGAGCTGTTTTTT
TRBD1,once,TRBJ1-2,TRBV6-1,CASSESVRQGTYGYTF,TGTGCCAGCAGTGAATCGGTAAGACAGGGGACCTATGGCTACACCTTC
.,.,TRBJ2-3,TRBV4-3,CASSQDLGGADTQYF,TGCGCCAGCAGCCAAGATTTGGGAGGAGCGGATACGCAGTATTTT
.,.,TRBJ2-1,TRBV29-1,CSVESGSYNEQFF,TGCAGCGTTGAATCGGGATCCTACAATGAGCAGTTCTTC
.,.,TRBJ1-5,TRBV5-6,CASSSAGGIDSNQPQHF,TGTGCCAGCAGCTCCGCGGGGGGAATCGATAGCAATCAGCCCCAGCATTTT
.,.,TRBJ2-5,TRBV2,CASTIRQTQETQYF,TGTGCCAGCACTATCCGACAGACCCAAGAGACCCAGTACTTC
.,.,TRBJ1-1,TRBV11-2,CASSSLVGMNTEAFF,TGTGCCAGCAGCTCCTTGGTGGGCATGAACACTGAAGCTTTCTTT
TRBD2,once,TRBJ2-7,TRBV5-1,CASSLSLAGGAYEQYF,TGCGCCAGCAGCTTAAGCCTAGCGGGAGGCGCCTACGAGCAGTACTTC
TRBD1,.,TRBJ2-5,TRBV7-9,CASSLRTGVQETQYF,TGTGCCAGCAGCCTCCGGACAGGGGTTCAAGAGACCCAGTACTTC
TRBD2,.,TRBJ2-1,TRBV14,CASSRSGRAGEQFF,TGTGCCAGCAGCCGTAGCGGGAGGGCCGGTGAGCAGTTCTTC
.,.,TRBJ1-2,TRBV28,CASSLGQKYYGYTF,TGTGCCAGCAGTTTAGGGCAGAAGTACTATGGCTACACCTTC
.,.,TRBJ1-1,TRBV5-1,CASSLAQRNTEAFF,TGCGCCAGCAGCTTGGCCCAGCGGAACACTGAAGCTTTCTTT
.,.,TRBJ2-2,TRBV6-5,CASSISGELFF,TGTGCCAGCAGTATATCCGGGGAGCTGTTTTTT
TRBD1,.,TRBJ1-5,TRBV7-2,CASSRTRRTGNSNQPQHF,TGTGCCAGCAGCAGGACCCGTAGGACAGGGAATAGCAATCAGCCCCAGCATTTT
.,.,TRBJ2-2,TRBV7-2,CASSPHGGSNTGELFF,TGTGCCAGCAGCCCCCATGGGGGCTCGAACACCGGGGAGCTGTTTTTT
.,.,TRBJ2-5,TRBV4-3,CASSQDPGSMETQYF,TGCGCCAGCAGCCAAGATCCCGGGTCGATGGAGACCCAGTACTTC
.,.,TRBJ1-4,TRBV19,CASSPLSTNEKLFF,TGTGCCAGTAGTCCCCTTTCAACTAATGAAAAACTGTTTTTT
.,.,TRBJ1-5,TRBV28,CASSSPYLQGFGQPQHF,TGTGCCAGCAGTTCACCGTATTTACAGGGTTTTGGTCAGCCCCAGCATTTT
.,.,TRBJ2-2,TRBV9,CASSDQRSPTGELFF,TGTGCCAGCAGCGACCAGCGAAGCCCCACCGGGGAGCTGTTTTTT
.,few,TRBJ1-5,TRBV29-1,CSVVAAGSNQPQHF,TGCAGCGTTGTAGCGGCCGGCAGCAATCAGCCCCAGCATTTT
.,.,TRBJ1-3,TRBV29-1,CSVKDSLRNTIYF,TGCAGCGTTAAAGACAGTCTTAGAAACACCATATATTTT
TRBD1,.,TRBJ2-7,TRBV5-1,CASSLAVGQGIDEQYF,TGCGCCAGCAGCTTGGCCGTGGGACAGGGGATAGACGAGCAGTACTTC
TRBD1,.,TRBJ2-7,TRBV11-2,CASSWTGWDNYEQYF,TGTGCCAGCAGCTGGACAGGTTGGGACAACTACGAGCAGTACTTC
TRBD1,.,TRBJ2-3,TRBV6-1,CASSELTGGPTDTQYF,TGTGCCAGCAGTGAATTGACAGGGGGCCCCACAGATACGCAGTATTTT
TRBD2,.,TRBJ2-7,TRBV29-1,CSVVGSARTSGSAGYEQYF,TGCAGCGTTGTGGGTTCAGCTCGGACTAGCGGGAGTGCAGGCTACGAGCAGTACTTC
TRBD1,.,TRBJ2-2,TRBV7-8,CASSAEQGWNAGELFF,TGTGCCAGCAGCGCTGAACAGGGGTGGAACGCCGGGGAGCTGTTTTTT
TRBD1,few,TRBJ1-5,TRBV7-7,CAIPGQGLF,TGTGCCATACCGGGACAGGGCCTTTTT
TRBD1,once,TRBJ2-5,TRBV7-7,CASSPTGATQETQYF,TGTGCCAGCAGCCCCACAGGGGCGACGCAAGAGACCCAGTACTTC
TRBD1,.,TRBJ2-7,TRBV5-8,CASSFPGTGSSYEQYF,TGTGCCAGCAGCTTTCCCGGGACAGGGAGCTCCTACGAGCAGTACTTC
.,.,TRBJ2-7,TRBV6-5,CASSYSRGRYEQYF,TGTGCCAGCAGTTACTCCAGGGGTCGGTACGAGCAGTACTTC
TRBD1,.,TRBJ2-7,TRBV9,CASSGGQPSYEQYF,TGTGCCAGCAGCGGGGGACAGCCGAGCTACGAGCAGTACTTC
.,.,TRBJ2-2,TRBV5-1,CASSLIDSVTGELFF,TGCGCCAGCAGCTTGATTGACAGCGTCACCGGGGAGCTGTTTTTT
.,.,TRBJ2-3,TRBV9,CASSATGSTDTQYF,TGTGCCAGCAGCGCGACAGGCAGCACAGATACGCAGTATTTT